This section outlines one T cell receptor (beta chain) sequence together with its context. Its specificity is not known. Germline assignment: CDR1 SGHRS and CDR2 YFSETQ. The CDR3 has 12 amino acids. V was trimmed by 4 bases and J by 1 base, leaving 4 bases between them. The data derive from a study of cytomegalovirus exposure and HLA in healthy donors. Overall study: The roughly 700 first-cohort repertoires shared a platform with the 130 or so validation repertoires, as reported in a later analysis. Study-level points and caveats: Researchers counted 164 TCR beta chains as cytomegalovirus-associated.

Data came from immunoSEQ multiplex PCR; TCRdb stores just in-frame clones and leaves some out. The sample records hundreds of thousands of clones, just over 85% being singletons. This receptor was obtained from a woman aged 18-35 years in good health and CMV-seronegative. The chain carries TRBV5-1 and TRBJ2-3; D ambiguous. The sequenced sample consisted of PBMCs. CDR3 protein: CASSPGTDTQYF. The CDR3 coding sequence is TGCGCCAGCAGCCCAGGCACAGATACGCAGTATTTT.